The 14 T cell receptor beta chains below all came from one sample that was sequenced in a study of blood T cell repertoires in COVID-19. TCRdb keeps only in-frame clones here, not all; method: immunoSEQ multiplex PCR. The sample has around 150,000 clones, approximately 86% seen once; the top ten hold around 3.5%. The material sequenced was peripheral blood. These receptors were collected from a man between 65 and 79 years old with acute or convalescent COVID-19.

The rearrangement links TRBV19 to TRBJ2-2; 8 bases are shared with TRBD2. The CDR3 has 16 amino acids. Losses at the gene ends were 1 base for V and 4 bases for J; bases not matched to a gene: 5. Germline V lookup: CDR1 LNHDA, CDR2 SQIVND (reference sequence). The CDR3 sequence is CASSIGSGSITGELFF. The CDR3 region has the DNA TGTGCCAGTAGTATAGGCAGCGGGAGTATCACCGGGGAGCTGTTTTTT.

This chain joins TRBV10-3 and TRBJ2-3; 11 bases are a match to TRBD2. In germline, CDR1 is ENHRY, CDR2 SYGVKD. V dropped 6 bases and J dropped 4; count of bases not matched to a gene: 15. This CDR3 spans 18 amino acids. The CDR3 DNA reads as TGTGCCATCAGGACTAGCGGGACGACCCCTTTCTTGGCAGATACGCAGTATTTT. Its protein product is CAIRTSGTTPFLADTQYF.

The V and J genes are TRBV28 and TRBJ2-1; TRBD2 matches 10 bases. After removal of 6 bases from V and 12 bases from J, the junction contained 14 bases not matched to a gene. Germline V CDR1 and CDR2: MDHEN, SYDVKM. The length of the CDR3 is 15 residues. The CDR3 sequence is CASSTLGLAGDRQFF. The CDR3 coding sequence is TGTGCCAGCAGCACTCTGGGGCTAGCGGGAGATCGGCAGTTCTTC.

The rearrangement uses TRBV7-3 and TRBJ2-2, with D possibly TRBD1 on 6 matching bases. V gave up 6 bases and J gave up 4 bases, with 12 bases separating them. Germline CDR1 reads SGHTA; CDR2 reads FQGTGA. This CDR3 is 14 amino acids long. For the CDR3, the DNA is TGTGCCAGCAGTCCTACAGGGCCCACCGGGGAGCTGTTTTTT. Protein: CASSPTGPTGELFF.

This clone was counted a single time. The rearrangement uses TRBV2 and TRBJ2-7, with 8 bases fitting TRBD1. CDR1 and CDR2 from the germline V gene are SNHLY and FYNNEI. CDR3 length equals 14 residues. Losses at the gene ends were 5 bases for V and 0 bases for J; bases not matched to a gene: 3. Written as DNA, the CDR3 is TGTGCCAGCAGTTCCGGGACAGGCTCCTACGAGCAGTACTTC. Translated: CASSSGTGSYEQYF.

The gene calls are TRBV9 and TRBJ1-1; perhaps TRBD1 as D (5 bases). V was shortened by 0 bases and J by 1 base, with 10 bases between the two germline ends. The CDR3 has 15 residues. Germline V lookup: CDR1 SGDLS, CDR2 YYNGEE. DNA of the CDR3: TGTGCCAGCAGCGTAGGCTGGCAGGGGAACACTGAAGCTTTCTTT. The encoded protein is CASSVGWQGNTEAFF.

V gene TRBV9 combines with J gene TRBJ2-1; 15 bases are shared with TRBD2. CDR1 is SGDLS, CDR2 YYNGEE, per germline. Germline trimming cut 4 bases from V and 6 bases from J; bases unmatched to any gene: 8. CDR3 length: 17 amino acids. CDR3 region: CASSLGLAGGLGNEQFF. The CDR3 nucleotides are TGTGCCAGCAGCCTAGGACTAGCGGGAGGGCTGGGCAATGAGCAGTTCTTC.

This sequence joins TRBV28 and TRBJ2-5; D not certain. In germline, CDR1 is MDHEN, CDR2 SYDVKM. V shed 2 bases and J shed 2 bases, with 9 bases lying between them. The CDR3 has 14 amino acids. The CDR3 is CASSLVSVQETQYF. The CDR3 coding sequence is TGTGCCAGCAGTTTAGTATCAGTTCAAGAGACCCAGTACTTC.

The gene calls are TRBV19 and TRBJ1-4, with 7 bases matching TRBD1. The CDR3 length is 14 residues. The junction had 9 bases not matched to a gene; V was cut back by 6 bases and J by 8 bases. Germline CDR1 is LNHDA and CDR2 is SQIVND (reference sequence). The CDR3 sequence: CASRYGTVDEKLFF. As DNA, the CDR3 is TGTGCCAGTAGATACGGGACAGTTGACGAAAAACTGTTTTTT.

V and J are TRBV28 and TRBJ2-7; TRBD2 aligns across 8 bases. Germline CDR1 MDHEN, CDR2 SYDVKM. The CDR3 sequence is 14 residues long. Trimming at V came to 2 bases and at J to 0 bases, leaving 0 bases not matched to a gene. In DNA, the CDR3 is TGTGCCAGCAGTTTACTAGCGGGCTCCTACGAGCAGTACTTC. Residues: CASSLLAGSYEQYF.

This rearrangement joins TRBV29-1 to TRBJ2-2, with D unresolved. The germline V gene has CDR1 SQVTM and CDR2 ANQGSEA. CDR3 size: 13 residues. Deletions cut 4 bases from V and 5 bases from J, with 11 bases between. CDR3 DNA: TGCAGCGTTGGCGGAGCGATGACCGGGGAGCTGTTTTTT. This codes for CSVGGAMTGELFF.

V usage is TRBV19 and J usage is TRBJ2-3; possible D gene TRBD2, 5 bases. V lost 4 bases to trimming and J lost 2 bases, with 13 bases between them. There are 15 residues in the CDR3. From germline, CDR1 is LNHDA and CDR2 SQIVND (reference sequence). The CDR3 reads CASSRRGQPTDTQYF. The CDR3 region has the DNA TGTGCCAGTAGTAGGAGAGGGCAACCCACAGATACGCAGTATTTT.

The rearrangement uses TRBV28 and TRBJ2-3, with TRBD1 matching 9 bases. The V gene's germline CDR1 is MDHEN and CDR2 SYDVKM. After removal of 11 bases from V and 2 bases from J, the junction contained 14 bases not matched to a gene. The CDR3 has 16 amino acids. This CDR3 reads CAANPSRTGVTDTQYF. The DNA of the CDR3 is TGTGCCGCAAACCCTTCTCGGACAGGGGTCACAGATACGCAGTATTTT.

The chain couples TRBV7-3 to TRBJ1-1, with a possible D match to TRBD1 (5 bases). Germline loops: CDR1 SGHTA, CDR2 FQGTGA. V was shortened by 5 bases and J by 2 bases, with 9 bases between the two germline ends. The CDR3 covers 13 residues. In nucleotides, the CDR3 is TGTGCCAGCAGCCCTACAGGAAACACTGAAGCTTTCTTT. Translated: CASSPTGNTEAFF.